The clone carrying this T cell receptor beta chain has a handful of counts. Germline loops: CDR1 LGHNA, CDR2 YNFKEQ. CDR3 size: 15 residues. V lost 0 bases and J lost 4, with 12 bases in between. The sample belongs to a study of tumor-infiltrating lymphocytes in localized non-small cell lung cancer. Using immunoSEQ multiplex PCR, the repertoire was profiled, and TCRdb retains in-frame clones only, with some absent. Altogether 20,000 to 25,000 clones are present, roughly three fifths being singletons, with the ten largest covering roughly 5%. This sequence originates from a human donor with non-small cell lung cancer. Sequencing was carried out using lung tumor tissue. The gene calls are TRBV4-2 and TRBJ2-5, with D possibly being TRBD1 (6 bases). The chain's CDR3 is CASSQEMGRGETQYF. DNA of the CDR3: TGTGCCAGCAGCCAAGAAATGGGCAGGGGAGAGACCCAGTACTTC.